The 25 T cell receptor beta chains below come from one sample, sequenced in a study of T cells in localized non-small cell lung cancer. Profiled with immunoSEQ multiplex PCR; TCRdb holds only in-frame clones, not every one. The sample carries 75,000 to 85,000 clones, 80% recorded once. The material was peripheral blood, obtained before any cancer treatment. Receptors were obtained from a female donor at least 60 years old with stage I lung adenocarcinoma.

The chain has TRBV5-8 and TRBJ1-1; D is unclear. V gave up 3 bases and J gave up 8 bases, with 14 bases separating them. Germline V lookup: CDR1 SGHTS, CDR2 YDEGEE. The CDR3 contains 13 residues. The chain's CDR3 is CASSWAMGYEAFF. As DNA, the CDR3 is TGTGCCAGCAGCTGGGCGATGGGGTACGAAGCTTTCTTT.

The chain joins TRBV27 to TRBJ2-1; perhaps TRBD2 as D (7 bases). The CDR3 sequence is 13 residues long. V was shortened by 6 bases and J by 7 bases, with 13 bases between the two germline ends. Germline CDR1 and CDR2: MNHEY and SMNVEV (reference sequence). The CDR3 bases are TGTGCCAGCAGGAGGGGGGGCCTGAATGAGCAGTTCTTC. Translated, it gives CASRRGGLNEQFF.

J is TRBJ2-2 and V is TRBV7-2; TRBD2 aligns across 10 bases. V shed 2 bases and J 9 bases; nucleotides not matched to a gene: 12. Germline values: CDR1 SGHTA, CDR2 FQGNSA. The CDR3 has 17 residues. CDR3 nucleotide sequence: TGTGCCAGCAGCTTATCGGCCCGGGCTAGCGGGAGTAGGGAGCTGTTTTTT. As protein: CASSLSARASGSRELFF.

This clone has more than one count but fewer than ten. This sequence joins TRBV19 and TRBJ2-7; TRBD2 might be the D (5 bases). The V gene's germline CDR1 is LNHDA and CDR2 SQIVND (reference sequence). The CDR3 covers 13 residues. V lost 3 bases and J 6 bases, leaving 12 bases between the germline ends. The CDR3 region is CASSISRTGEQYF. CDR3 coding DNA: TGTGCCAGTAGTATTTCTAGGACTGGCGAGCAGTACTTC.

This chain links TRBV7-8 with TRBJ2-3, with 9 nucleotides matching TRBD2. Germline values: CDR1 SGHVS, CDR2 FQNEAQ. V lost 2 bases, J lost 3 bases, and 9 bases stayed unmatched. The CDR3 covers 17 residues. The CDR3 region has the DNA TGTGCCAGCAGCTTAACCCAAGCAGCGGGAGGTACAGATACGCAGTATTTT. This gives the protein CASSLTQAAGGTDTQYF.

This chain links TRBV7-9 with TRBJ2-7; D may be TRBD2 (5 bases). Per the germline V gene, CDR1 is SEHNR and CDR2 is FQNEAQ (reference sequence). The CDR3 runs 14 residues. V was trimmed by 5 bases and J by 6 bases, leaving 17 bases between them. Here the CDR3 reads CASSPFGVGLEQYF. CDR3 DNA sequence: TGTGCCAGCAGCCCCTTCGGGGTGGGCCTCGAGCAGTACTTC.

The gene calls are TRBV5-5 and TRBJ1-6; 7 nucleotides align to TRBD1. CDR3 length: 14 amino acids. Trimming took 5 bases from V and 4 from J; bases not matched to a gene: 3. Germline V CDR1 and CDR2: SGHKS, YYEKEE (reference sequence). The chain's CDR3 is CASSGQDYNSPLHF. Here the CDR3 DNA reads TGTGCCAGCAGTGGACAGGATTATAATTCACCCCTCCACTTT.

The CDR3 is CAWGSGKQYF. For the CDR3, the DNA is TGTGCCTGGGGGTCGGGGAAGCAGTACTTC. The rearrangement links TRBV30 to TRBJ2-7; tentatively, D is TRBD2 (5 bases). The CDR3 extends over 10 amino acids. Trimming shortened V by 5 bases and J by 8 bases, and 10 bases separated the two germline ends. Germline values: CDR1 GTSNPN, CDR2 SVGIG (reference sequence).

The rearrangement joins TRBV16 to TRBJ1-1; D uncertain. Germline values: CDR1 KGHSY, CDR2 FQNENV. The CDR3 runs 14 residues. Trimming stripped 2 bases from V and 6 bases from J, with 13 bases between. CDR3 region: CASSQGVGSAEAFF. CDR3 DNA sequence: TGTGCCAGCAGCCAAGGGGTAGGGAGTGCTGAAGCTTTCTTT.

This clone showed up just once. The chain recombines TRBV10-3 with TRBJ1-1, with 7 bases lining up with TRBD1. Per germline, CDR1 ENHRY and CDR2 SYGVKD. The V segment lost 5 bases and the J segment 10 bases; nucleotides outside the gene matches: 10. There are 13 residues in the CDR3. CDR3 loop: CAISQGQQAPAFF. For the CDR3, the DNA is TGTGCCATCAGTCAGGGACAGCAGGCTCCAGCTTTCTTT.

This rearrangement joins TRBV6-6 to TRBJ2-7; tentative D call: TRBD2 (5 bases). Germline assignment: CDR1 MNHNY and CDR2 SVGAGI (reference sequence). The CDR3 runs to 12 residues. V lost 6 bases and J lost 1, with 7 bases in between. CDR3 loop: CASSGVSYEQYF. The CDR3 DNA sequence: TGTGCCAGCAGCGGGGTATCCTACGAGCAGTACTTC.

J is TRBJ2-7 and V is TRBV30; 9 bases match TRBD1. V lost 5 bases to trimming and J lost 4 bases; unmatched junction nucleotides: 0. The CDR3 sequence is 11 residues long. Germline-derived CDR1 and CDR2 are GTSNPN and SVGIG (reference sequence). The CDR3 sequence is CAWGTGYEQYF. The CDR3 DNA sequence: TGTGCCTGGGGGACAGGGTACGAGCAGTACTTC. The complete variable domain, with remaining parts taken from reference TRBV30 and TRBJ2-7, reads SQTIHQWPATLVQPVGSPLSLECTVEGTSNPNLYWYRQAAGRGLQLLFYSVGIGQISSEVPQNLSASRPQDRQFILSSKKLLLSDSGFYLCAWGTGYEQYFGPGTRLTVT.

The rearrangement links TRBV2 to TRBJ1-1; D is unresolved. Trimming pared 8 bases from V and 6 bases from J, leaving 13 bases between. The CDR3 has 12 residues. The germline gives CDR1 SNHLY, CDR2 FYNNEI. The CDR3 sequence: CASRASLAEAFF. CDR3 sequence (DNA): TGTGCCAGCCGTGCCAGCCTGGCTGAAGCTTTCTTT.

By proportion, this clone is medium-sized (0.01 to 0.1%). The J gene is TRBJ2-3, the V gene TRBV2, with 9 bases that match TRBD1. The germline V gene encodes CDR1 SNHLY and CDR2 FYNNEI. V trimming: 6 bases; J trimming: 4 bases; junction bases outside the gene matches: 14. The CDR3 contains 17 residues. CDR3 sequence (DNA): TGTGCCAGCAGGGCTCCGACCGGGACAGGGTGGTCAGATACGCAGTATTTT. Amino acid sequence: CASRAPTGTGWSDTQYF.

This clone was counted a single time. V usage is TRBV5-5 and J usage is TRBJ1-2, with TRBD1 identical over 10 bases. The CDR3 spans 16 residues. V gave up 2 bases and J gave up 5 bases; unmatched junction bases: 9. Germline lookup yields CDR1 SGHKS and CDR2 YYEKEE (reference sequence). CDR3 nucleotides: TGTGCCAGCAGCTTTGAGGGGACAGGGGCCCGGTATGGCTACACCTTC. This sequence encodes CASSFEGTGARYGYTF.

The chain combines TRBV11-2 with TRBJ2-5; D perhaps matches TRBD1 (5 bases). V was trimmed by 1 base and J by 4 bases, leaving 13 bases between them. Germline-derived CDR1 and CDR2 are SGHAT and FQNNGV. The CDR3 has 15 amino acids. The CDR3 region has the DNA TGTGCCAGCAGCTTAGTCTGGGGCAGTTTAGAGACCCAGTACTTC. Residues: CASSLVWGSLETQYF.

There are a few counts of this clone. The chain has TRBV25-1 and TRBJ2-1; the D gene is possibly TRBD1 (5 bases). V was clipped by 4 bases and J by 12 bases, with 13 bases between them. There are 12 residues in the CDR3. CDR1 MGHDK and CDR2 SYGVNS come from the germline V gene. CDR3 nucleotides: TGTGCCAGCAGTGGCGTGGGGCCCGCGCAGTTCTTC. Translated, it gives CASSGVGPAQFF. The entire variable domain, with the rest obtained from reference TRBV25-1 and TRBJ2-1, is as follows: EADIYQTPRYLVIGTGKKITLECSQTMGHDKMYWYQQDPGMELHLIHYSYGVNSTEKGDLSSESTVSRIRTEHFPLTLESARPSHTSQYLCASSGVGPAQFFGPGTRLTVL.

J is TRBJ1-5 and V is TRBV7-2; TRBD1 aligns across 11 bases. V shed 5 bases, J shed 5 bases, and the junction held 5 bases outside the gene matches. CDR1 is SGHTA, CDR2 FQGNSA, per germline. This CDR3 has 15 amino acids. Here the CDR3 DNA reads TGTGCCAGCAGCAGTGGACAGGGGGCGTATCAGCCCCAGCATTTT. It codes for CASSSGQGAYQPQHF.

CDR3 in DNA: TGTGCCAGCAGCTATCGGACAGGCCCTAACACTGAAGCTTTCTTT. Its translation is CASSYRTGPNTEAFF. V usage is TRBV7-2 and J usage is TRBJ1-1, with TRBD1 identical over 7 bases. From germline, CDR1 is SGHTA and CDR2 FQGNSA. The CDR3 is 15 residues long. J lost 2 bases, V lost 4 bases, and 7 bases had no gene match.

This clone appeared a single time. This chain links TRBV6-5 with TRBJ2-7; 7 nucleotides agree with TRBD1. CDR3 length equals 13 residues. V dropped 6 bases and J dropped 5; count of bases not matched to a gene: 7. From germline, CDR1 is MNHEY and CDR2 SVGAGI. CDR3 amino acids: CASRGTARHEQYF. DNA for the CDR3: TGTGCCAGCAGAGGGACAGCACGACACGAGCAGTACTTC.

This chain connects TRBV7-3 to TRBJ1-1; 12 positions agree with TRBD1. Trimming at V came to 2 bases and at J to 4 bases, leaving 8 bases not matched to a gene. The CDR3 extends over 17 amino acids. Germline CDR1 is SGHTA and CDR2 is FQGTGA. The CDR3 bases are TGTGCCAGCAGCTTATTGGGACAGGGGGCGTTGGGCACTGAAGCTTTCTTT. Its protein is CASSLLGQGALGTEAFF.

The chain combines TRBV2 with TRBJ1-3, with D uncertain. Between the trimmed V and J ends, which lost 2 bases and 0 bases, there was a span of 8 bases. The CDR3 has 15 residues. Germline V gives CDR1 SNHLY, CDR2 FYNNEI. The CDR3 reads CASSEWWLSGNTIYF. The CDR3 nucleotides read TGTGCCAGCAGTGAATGGTGGCTCTCTGGAAACACCATATATTTT.

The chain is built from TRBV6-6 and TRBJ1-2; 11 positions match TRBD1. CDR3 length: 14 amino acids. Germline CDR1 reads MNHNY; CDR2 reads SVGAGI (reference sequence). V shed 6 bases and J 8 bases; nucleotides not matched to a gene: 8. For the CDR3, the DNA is TGTGCCAGCAGCCAGGGGACAGGGGGTCAAGGCTACACCTTC. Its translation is CASSQGTGGQGYTF.

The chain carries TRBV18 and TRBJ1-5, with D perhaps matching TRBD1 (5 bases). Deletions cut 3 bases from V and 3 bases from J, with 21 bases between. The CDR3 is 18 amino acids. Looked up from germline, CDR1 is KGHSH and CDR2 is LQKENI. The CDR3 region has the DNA TGTGCCAGCTCACCTCTCCCCCCATCAGGGATAGACAATCAGCCCCAGCATTTT. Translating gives CASSPLPPSGIDNQPQHF.

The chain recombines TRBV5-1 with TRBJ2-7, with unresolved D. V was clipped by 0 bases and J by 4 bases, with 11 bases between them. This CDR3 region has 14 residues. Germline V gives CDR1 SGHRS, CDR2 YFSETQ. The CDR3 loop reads CASSLGPLRYEQYF. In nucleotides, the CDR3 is TGCGCCAGCAGCTTGGGCCCTTTGAGGTACGAGCAGTACTTC.